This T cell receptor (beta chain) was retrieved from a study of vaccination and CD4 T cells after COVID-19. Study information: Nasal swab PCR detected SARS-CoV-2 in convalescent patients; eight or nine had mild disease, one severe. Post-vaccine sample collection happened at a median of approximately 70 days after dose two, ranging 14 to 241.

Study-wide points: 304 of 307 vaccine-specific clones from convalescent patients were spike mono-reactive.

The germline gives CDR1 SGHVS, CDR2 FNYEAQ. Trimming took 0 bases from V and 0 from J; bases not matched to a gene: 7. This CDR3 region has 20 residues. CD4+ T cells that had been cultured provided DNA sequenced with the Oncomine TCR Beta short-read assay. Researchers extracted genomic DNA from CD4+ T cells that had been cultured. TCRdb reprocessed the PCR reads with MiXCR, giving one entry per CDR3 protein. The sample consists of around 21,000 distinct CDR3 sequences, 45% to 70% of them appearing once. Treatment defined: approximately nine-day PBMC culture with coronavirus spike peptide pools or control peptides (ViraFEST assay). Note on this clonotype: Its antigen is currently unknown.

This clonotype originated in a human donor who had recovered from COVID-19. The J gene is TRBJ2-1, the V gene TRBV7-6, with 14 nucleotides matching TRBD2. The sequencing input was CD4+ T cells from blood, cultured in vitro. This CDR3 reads CASSLAGLAGGTLSYNEQFF. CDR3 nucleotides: TGTGCCAGCAGCTTAGCCGGACTAGCGGGAGGTACCCTCTCCTACAATGAGCAGTTCTTC.